The source of this TCR beta chain is a study of T cells in Graves' hyperthyroidism and ophthalmopathy. This clonotype was found many times. V lost 2 bases, J lost 0 bases, and 7 bases stayed unmatched. The CDR3 covers 17 residues. There were TCR beta CDR3 regions amplified from RNA transcripts. When the TCR CDR3 underwent first-round RT-PCR, the HTBI primer set was used. TCRdb reanalysed the multiplex PCR reads using MiXCR and keeps one entry per CDR3 protein. The table shows some 250,000 distinct CDR3 sequences, with about 14% occurring only once. Sequencing was done on a sample of blood. The V gene is TRBV12-3 or TRBV12-4, the J gene TRBJ2-1, with TRBD2 identical over 7 bases. The TCR comes from a woman aged 40 to 50 with Graves' hyperthyroidism that later progressed to Graves' ophthalmopathy. The CDR3 DNA sequence: TGTGCCAGCAGTTTACGGACCGGGAGGAGCTCCTACAATGAGCAGTTCTTC. Its translation: CASSLRTGRSSYNEQFF.